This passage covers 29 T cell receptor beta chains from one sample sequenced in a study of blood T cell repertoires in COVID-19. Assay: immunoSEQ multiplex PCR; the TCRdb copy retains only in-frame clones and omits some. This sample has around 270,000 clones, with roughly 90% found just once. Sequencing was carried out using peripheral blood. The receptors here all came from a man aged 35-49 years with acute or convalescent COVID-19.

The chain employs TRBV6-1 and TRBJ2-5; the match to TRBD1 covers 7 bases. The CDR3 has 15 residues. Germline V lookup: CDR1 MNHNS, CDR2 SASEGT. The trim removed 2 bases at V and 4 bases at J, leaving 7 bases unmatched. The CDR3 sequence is CASSERGGLGETQYF. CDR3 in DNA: TGTGCCAGCAGTGAAAGAGGGGGCTTAGGAGAGACCCAGTACTTC.

CDR3 sequence: CASRSHPRQPSGANVLTF. In DNA form, the CDR3 reads TGTGCAAGTCGCTCTCACCCCCGACAGCCCTCTGGGGCCAACGTCCTGACTTTC. The chain has TRBV12-2 and TRBJ2-6; the DNA was not used to check the table's D call, TRBD1. TRBV12-2 has pseudogene status. The CDR3 contains 18 residues.

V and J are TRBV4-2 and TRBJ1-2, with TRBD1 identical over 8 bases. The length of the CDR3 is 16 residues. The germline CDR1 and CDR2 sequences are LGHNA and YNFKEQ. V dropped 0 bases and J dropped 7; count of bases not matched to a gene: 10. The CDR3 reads CASSQESTGGSGGYTF. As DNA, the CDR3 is TGTGCCAGCAGCCAAGAAAGTACAGGGGGGTCGGGTGGCTACACCTTC.

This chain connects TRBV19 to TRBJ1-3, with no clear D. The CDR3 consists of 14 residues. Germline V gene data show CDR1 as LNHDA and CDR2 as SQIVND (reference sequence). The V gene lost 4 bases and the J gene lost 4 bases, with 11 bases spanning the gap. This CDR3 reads CASSTGGGGNTIYF. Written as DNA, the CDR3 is TGTGCCAGTAGTACAGGCGGCGGGGGAAACACCATATATTTT.

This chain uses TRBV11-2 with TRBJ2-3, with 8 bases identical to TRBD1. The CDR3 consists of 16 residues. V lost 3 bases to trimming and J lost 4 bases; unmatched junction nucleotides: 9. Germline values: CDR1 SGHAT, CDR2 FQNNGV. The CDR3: CASSFRTGRLADTQYF. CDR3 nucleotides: TGTGCCAGCAGCTTTCGGACAGGGAGGTTGGCAGATACGCAGTATTTT.

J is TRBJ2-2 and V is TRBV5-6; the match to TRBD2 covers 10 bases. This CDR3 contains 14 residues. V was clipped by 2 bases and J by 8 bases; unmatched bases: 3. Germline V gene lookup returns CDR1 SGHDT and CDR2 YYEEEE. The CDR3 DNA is TGTGCCAGCAGCTTCAGGACTAGCGGTGGGGAGCTGTTTTTT. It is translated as CASSFRTSGGELFF.

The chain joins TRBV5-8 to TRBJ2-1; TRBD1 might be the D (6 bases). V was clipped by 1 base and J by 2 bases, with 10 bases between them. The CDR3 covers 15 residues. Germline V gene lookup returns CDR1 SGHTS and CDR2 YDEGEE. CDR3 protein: CASSLRGGTYNEQFF. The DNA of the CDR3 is TGTGCCAGCAGCTTGAGAGGGGGAACCTACAATGAGCAGTTCTTC.

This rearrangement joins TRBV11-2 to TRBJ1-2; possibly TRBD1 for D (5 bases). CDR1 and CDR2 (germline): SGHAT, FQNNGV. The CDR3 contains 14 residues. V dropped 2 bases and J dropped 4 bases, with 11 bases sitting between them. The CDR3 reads CASSLPAGLYGYTF. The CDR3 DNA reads TGTGCCAGCAGCTTACCCGCGGGGCTCTATGGCTACACCTTC. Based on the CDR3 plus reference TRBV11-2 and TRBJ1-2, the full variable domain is EAGVAQSPRYKIIEKRQSVAFWCNPISGHATLYWYQQILGQGPKLLIQFQNNGVVDDSQLPKDRFSAERLKGVDSTLKIQPAKLEDSAVYLCASSLPAGLYGYTFGSGTRLTVV.

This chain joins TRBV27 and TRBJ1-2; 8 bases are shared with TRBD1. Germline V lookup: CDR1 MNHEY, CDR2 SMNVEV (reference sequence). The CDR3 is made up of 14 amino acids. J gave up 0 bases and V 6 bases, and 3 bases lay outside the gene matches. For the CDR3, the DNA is TGTGCCAGCAGGCGGACAGGGTCTAACTATGGCTACACCTTC. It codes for CASRRTGSNYGYTF.

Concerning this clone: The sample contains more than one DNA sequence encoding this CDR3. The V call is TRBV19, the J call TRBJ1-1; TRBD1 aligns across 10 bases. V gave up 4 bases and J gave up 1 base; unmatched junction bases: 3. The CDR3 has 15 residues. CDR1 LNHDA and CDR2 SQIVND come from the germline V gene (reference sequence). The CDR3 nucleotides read TGTGCCAGTAGTAGACAGGGGGCGAGGAACACTGAAGCTTTCTTT. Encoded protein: CASSRQGARNTEAFF.

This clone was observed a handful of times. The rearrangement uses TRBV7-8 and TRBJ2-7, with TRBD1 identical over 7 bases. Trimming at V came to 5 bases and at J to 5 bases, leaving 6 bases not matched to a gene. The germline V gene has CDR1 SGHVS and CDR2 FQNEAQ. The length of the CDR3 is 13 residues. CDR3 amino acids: CASSTTGAHEQYF. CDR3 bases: TGTGCCAGCAGCACTACAGGGGCCCACGAGCAGTACTTC.

CDR3 sequence: CASSLGRASGAYNEQFF. The CDR3 bases are TGTGCCAGCAGCTTGGGTCGGGCTAGCGGGGCCTACAATGAGCAGTTCTTC. This chain uses TRBV5-6 with TRBJ2-1; 9 bases are shared with TRBD2. The V and J ends lost 0 bases and 2 bases, in that order; junction bases with no gene match: 6. The germline gives CDR1 SGHDT, CDR2 YYEEEE. The CDR3 runs to 17 residues.

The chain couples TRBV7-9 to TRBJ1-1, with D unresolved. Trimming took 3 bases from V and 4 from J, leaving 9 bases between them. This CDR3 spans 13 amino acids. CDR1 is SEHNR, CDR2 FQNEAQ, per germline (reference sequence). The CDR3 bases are TGTGCCAGCAGCTTTGTGGAGGGCACTGAAGCTTTCTTT. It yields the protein CASSFVEGTEAFF.

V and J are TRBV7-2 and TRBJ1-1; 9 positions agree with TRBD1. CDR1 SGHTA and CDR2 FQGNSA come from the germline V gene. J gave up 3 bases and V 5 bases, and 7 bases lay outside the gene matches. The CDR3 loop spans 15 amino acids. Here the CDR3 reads CASSAPGQGHTEAFF. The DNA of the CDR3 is TGTGCCAGCAGCGCACCCGGACAGGGGCACACTGAAGCTTTCTTT.

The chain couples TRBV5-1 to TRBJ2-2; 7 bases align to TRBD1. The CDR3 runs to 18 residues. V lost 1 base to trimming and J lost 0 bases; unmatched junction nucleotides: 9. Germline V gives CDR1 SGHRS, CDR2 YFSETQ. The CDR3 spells CASSLYDRAAANTGELFF. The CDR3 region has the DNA TGCGCCAGCAGCTTGTATGACAGGGCTGCGGCGAACACCGGGGAGCTGTTTTTT.

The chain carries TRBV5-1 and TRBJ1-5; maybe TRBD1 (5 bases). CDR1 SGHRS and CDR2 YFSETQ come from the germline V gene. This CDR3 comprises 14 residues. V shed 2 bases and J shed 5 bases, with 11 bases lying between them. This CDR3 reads CASSLQSRDQPQHF. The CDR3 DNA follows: TGCGCCAGCAGCTTACAGTCCAGGGATCAGCCCCAGCATTTT.

The CDR3 loop is CASSLGQVYMGGGYTF. The CDR3 bases are TGTGCCAGCAGCTTGGGGCAGGTCTATATGGGGGGTGGCTACACCTTC. The chain recombines TRBV5-4 with TRBJ1-2, with D tentatively TRBD1 (5 bases). The germline V and J ends were trimmed by 0 bases and 7 bases, with 19 bases remaining between them. Germline V gives CDR1 SGHNT, CDR2 YYREEE (reference sequence). This CDR3 contains 16 residues.

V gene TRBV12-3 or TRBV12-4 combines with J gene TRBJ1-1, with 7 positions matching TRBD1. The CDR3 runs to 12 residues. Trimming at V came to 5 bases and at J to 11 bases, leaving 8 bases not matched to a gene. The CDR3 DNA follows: TGTGCCAGCAGTCTCACGGGGACAGAGGCTTTCTTT. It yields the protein CASSLTGTEAFF.

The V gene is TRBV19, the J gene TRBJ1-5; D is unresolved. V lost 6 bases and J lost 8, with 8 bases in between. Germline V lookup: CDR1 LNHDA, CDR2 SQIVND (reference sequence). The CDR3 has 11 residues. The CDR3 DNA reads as TGTGCCAGTAGCCCATCGGAGCCCCAGCATTTT. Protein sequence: CASSPSEPQHF.

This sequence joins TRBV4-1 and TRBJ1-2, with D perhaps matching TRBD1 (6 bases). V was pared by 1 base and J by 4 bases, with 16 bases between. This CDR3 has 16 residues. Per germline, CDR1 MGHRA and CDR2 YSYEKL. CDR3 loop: CASSQGYRETFYGYTF. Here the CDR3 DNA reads TGCGCCAGCAGCCAAGGATACAGGGAGACCTTCTATGGCTACACCTTC.

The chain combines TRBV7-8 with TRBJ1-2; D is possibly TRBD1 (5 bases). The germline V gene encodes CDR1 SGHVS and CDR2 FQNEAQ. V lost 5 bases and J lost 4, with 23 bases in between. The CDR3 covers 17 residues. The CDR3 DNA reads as TGTGCCAGCAGCCCGATGGGGCGGGGGGGAGCGATCTATGGCTACACCTTC. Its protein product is CASSPMGRGGAIYGYTF.

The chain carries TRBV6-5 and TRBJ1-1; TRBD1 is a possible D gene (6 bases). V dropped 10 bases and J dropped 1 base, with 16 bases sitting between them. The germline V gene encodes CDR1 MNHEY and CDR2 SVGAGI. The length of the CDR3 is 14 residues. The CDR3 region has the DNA TGTGCCACCACTTGGGGGCAGGAGAACACTGAAGCTTTCTTT. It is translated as CATTWGQENTEAFF.

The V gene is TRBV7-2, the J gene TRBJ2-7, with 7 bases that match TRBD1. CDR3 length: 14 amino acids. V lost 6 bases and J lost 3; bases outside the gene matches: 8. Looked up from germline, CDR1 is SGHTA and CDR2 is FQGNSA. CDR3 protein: CASRLQGNLYEQYF. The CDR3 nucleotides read TGTGCCAGCAGATTACAGGGGAATCTCTACGAGCAGTACTTC.

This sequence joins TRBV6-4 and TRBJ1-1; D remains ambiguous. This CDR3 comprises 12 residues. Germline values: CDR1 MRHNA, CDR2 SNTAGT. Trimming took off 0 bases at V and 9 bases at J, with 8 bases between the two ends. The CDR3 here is CASSDSNRKAFF. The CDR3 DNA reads TGTGCCAGCAGTGACTCGAACAGAAAAGCTTTCTTT.

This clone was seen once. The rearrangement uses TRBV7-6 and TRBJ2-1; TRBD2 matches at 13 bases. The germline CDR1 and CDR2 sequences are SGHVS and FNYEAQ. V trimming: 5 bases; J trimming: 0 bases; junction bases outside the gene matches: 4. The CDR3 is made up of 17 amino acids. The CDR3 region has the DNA TGTGCCAGCAGCCCCGGGACTAGCGGGGCCTCCTACAATGAGCAGTTCTTC. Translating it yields CASSPGTSGASYNEQFF.

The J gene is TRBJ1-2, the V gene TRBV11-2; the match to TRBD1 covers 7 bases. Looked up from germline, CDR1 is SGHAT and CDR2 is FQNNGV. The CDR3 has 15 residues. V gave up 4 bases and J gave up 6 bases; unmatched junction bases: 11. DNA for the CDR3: TGTGCCAGCAGCTCCGTCTTGAGGGGGCGAGATGGCTACACCTTC. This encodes CASSSVLRGRDGYTF.

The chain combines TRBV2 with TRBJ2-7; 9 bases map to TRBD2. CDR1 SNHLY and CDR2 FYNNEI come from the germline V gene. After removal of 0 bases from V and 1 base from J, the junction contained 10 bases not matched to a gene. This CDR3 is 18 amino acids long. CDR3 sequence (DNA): TGTGCCAGCAGTGAAGCTGAACTACCGCTAGCGGGATCCTACGAGCAGTACTTC. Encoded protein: CASSEAELPLAGSYEQYF.

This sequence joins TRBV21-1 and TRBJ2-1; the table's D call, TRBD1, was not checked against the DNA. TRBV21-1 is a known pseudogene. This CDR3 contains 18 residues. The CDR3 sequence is CASSKAGVRGLAYNEQFF. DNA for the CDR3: TGTGCCAGCAGCAAAGCAGGGGTTCGCGGTCTCGCCTACAATGAGCAGTTCTTC.

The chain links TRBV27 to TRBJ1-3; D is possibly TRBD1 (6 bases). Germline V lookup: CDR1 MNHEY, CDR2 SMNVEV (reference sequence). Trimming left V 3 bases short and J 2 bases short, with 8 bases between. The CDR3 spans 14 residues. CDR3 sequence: CASSFGQPGNTIYF. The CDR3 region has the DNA TGTGCCAGCAGTTTTGGACAGCCTGGAAACACCATATATTTT.